This record covers a single TCR beta chain. The antigen is unknown. TCRdb re-analysed the reads in MiXCR, keeping a single row per CDR3 protein. Among roughly 150,000 distinct CDR3 sequences listed, roughly 21% were seen once. This sample was included in a study of T cell repertoires in cytomegalovirus infection. Study-wide background: Well-studied HLA-B-restricted epitopes and recently identified HLA-C-restricted epitopes of CMV were both used in the study. Indicated by public TCR beta signatures were CMV infection and matching HLA type. Findings of the study overall: HLA-C-restricted TCR beta clonotypes specific for CMV led the ex vivo response. Summed public TCR beta family frequency identified CMV carriers bearing the relevant HLA.

Germline CDR1 and CDR2: MNHEY and SMNVEV (reference sequence). The V gene lost 6 bases and the J gene lost 5 bases, with 8 bases spanning the gap. This CDR3 region has 12 residues. This receptor was obtained from a human donor in good health (CMV status not recorded). Some clones in this sample may be carry-over from other donors' samples. The material sequenced was CD8+ T cells from cultured PBMCs, taken from culture after CMV antigen stimulation. The chain has TRBV27 and TRBJ2-1, with D possibly matching TRBD1 (5 bases). The DNA of the CDR3 is TGTGCCAGCAGAGACAGCCACAATGAGCAGTTCTTC. It translates to CASRDSHNEQFF.